The next 8 T cell receptor beta chains were all read from a single sample in a study of blood T cell repertoires in COVID-19. Data came from immunoSEQ multiplex PCR; TCRdb stores just in-frame clones and leaves some out. The table includes around 95,000 clones, about 86% detected once. Sequencing used peripheral blood. The receptors originated from a human donor in a cohort sampled during active COVID-19.

The chain links TRBV5-1 to TRBJ2-7; tentative D call: TRBD1 (5 bases). V was shortened by 4 bases and J by 2 bases, with 13 bases between the two germline ends. Germline CDR1 is SGHRS and CDR2 is YFSETQ. The CDR3 is 14 amino acids. CDR3 DNA: TGCGCCAGCAGCGCCACTACAGGAGCCTACGAGCAGTACTTC. This encodes CASSATTGAYEQYF.

V is TRBV5-1 and J is TRBJ2-1, with 11 bases aligning to TRBD2. J gave up 7 bases and V 6 bases, and 12 bases lay outside the gene matches. This CDR3 is 16 amino acids long. Per germline, CDR1 SGHRS and CDR2 YFSETQ. CDR3 region: CASTLGLAGSVNEQFF. CDR3 DNA: TGCGCCAGCACCCTCGGACTAGCGGGTAGCGTGAATGAGCAGTTCTTC.

The CDR3 bases are TGTGCCACCCAACTGACAGGGGTGTGGGAAAAACTGTTTTTT. Translation gives CATQLTGVWEKLFF. The chain is built from TRBV2 and TRBJ1-4, with 8 bases identical to TRBD1. Losses at the gene ends were 10 bases for V and 8 bases for J; bases not matched to a gene: 12. Germline CDR1 reads SNHLY; CDR2 reads FYNNEI. CDR3 length: 14 amino acids.

The genes are TRBV19 and TRBJ2-7; tentatively, D is TRBD2 (7 bases). The CDR3 runs to 13 residues. CDR1 and CDR2 from the germline V gene are LNHDA and SQIVND (reference sequence). The V end lost 10 bases, the J end lost 4 bases, and 17 bases lay between the germline ends. DNA for the CDR3: TGTGCCATCTTCCCCGGGGGGCAATACGAGCAGTACTTC. As protein: CAIFPGGQYEQYF.

This clone appeared once. The chain recombines TRBV19 with TRBJ1-5; 9 bases align to TRBD1. Germline lookup yields CDR1 LNHDA and CDR2 SQIVND (reference sequence). The V gene end was trimmed by 3 bases and the J gene end by 4 bases; junction bases not matched to a gene: 16. The CDR3 contains 19 residues. The CDR3 spells CASSMDRLGTGSMNQPQHF. For the CDR3, the DNA is TGTGCCAGTAGTATGGATCGGCTCGGGACAGGGTCGATGAATCAGCCCCAGCATTTT.

For the CDR3, the DNA is TGTGCCTGGAGTTTTATCCCGGGACACCCGTATAAACCCGGGCCCCTCCACTTT. Protein product: CAWSFIPGHPYKPGPLHF. The chain uses TRBV30 and TRBJ1-6; possibly TRBD1 for D (6 bases). The CDR3 runs 18 residues. V shed 2 bases and J shed 13 bases, with 30 bases lying between them. In germline, CDR1 is GTSNPN, CDR2 SVGIG (reference sequence).

This clone was seen a handful of times. The chain couples TRBV28 to TRBJ2-1, with TRBD1 matching over 11 bases. The ends lost 5 bases at V and 5 bases at J; junction bases unmatched: 5. Germline lookup yields CDR1 MDHEN and CDR2 SYDVKM. The CDR3 runs 15 residues. This chain's CDR3 is CASSRGTGGNNEQFF. The CDR3 coding sequence is TGTGCCAGCAGTCGGGGGACAGGGGGGAACAATGAGCAGTTCTTC.

The chain uses TRBV6-5 and TRBJ1-5; D is possibly TRBD1 (5 bases). Germline CDR1 and CDR2: MNHEY and SVGAGI. Trimming cost V 0 bases and J 3 bases, with 12 bases left between them. The CDR3 is 16 amino acids. The CDR3 reads CASSYSGQGINQPQHF. CDR3 DNA sequence: TGTGCCAGCAGTTACTCAGGGCAGGGAATCAATCAGCCCCAGCATTTT.